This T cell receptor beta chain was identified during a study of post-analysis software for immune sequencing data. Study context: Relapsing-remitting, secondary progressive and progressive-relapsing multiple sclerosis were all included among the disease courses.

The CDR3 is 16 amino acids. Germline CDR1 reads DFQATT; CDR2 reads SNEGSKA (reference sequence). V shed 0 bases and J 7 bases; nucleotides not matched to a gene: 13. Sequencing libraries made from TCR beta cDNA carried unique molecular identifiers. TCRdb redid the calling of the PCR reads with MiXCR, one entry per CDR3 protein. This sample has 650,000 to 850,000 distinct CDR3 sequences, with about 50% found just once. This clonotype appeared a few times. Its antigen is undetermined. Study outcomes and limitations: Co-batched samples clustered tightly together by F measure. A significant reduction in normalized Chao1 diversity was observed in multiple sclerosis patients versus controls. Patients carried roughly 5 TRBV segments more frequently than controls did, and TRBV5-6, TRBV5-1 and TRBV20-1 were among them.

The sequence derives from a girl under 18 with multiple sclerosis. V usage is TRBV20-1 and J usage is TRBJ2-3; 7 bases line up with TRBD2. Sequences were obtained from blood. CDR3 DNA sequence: TGCAGTGCTAGAGATCGCGGGGGAGGAGTGTTATATACGCAGTATTTT. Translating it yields CSARDRGGGVLYTQYF.